This TCR beta chain was recovered during a study of beta chain features in type 1 diabetes. Study results and caveats: A greater similarity of naive, central memory and Treg TCRB repertoires was seen among patients than among healthy donors. Any HLA-type effect on TCRB rearrangement remained unresolved here.

A single heparinised blood sample, averaging about 120 mL, was obtained per donor. V lost 3 bases, J lost 1 base, and 10 bases lay in between. Per germline, CDR1 GTSNPN and CDR2 SVGIG (reference sequence). The CDR3 loop spans 14 amino acids. As for this clone: The antigen remains undetermined.

Every isolated RNA sample was fully reverse transcribed, so sequencing captured expressed TCRB transcripts. Produced via immunoSEQ multiplex PCR; TCRdb's table is partial and in-frame only. The sample lists about 260,000 clones, about 63% occurring once. The clonotype was recovered from a man between 25 and 39 years old in good health. J is TRBJ2-1 and V is TRBV30, with D perhaps TRBD2 (6 bases). Sequencing was performed on naive CD4+ T cells from blood. CDR3 sequence: CAWSGGLSYNEQFF. As DNA, the CDR3 is TGTGCCTGGAGCGGGGGATTGTCCTACAATGAGCAGTTCTTC.